One and the same sample provided the 10 T cell receptor beta chains below, sequenced in a study of CD8 T cells in ankylosing spondylitis. Study findings and constraints: Typical of ankylosing spondylitis blood, it appeared, was a TCR beta motif of under 10 highly homologous variants.

These receptors have no identified antigens. TCRdb processed the 5' RACE reads anew with MiXCR; each CDR3 protein has one entry. This table holds some 700,000 distinct CDR3 sequences, under 20% found once. The sample taken for sequencing was blood, either unsorted or a sorted T cell fraction (not recorded which). The receptor set was obtained from a male donor with ankylosing spondylitis.

This chain links TRBV29-1 with TRBJ2-7, with 7 positions matching TRBD1. The germline V gene encodes CDR1 SQVTM and CDR2 ANQGSEA. The CDR3 consists of 13 residues. V shed 6 bases and J 3 bases; nucleotides not matched to a gene: 8. CDR3: CSVESRDSYEQYF. In DNA form, the CDR3 reads TGCAGCGTGGAGTCCCGGGACAGCTACGAGCAGTACTTC.

V usage is TRBV5-1 and J usage is TRBJ1-4; 7 bases match TRBD1. This CDR3 spans 14 amino acids. Germline V gene data show CDR1 as SGHRS and CDR2 as YFSETQ. Unmatched junction bases numbered 5, after V lost 1 base and J lost 8 bases. DNA of the CDR3: TGCGCCAGCAGCTTGAGACAGGGTGAAGAAAAACTGTTTTTT. This codes for CASSLRQGEEKLFF.

This clonotype has only a few counts. CDR3 coding DNA: TGCGCCAGCAGCTTGGGCAGCTCAAACTCTGGAAACACCATATATTTT. Amino acids: CASSLGSSNSGNTIYF. The rearrangement joins TRBV5-1 to TRBJ1-3, with D hard to call. The ends were cut back, 0 bases at V and 0 bases at J, with 10 bases in the middle. This CDR3 has 16 amino acids. Germline CDR1 is SGHRS and CDR2 is YFSETQ. Variable domain in full (rest from reference TRBV5-1 and TRBJ1-3): KAGVTQTPRYLIKTRGQQVTLSCSPISGHRSVSWYQQTPGQGLQFLFEYFSETQRNKGNFPGRFSGRQFSNSRSEMNVSTLELGDSALYLCASSLGSSNSGNTIYFGEGSWLTVV.

V usage is TRBV20-1 and J usage is TRBJ2-1; 8 nucleotides agree with TRBD1. Germline loops: CDR1 DFQATT, CDR2 SNEGSKA (reference sequence). There are 15 residues in the CDR3. The junction had 10 bases not matched to a gene; V was cut back by 5 bases and J by 4 bases. The CDR3 DNA sequence: TGCAGTGCTGGCTCTCGTGACAGGGGTTACAATGAGCAGTTCTTC. Residues: CSAGSRDRGYNEQFF.

The chain carries TRBV12-3 or TRBV12-4 and TRBJ2-7; 10 bases align to TRBD1. The CDR3 has 15 amino acids. Trimming removed 6 bases from V and 3 bases from J; junction bases left unmatched: 8. The CDR3 loop reads CASRPAGTGDYEQYF. For the CDR3, the DNA is TGTGCCAGCAGACCCGCCGGGACAGGGGACTACGAGCAGTACTTC.

This clonotype was found a few times. This sequence joins TRBV29-1 and TRBJ2-7; 7 bases map to TRBD1. Germline V CDR1 and CDR2: SQVTM, ANQGSEA. V dropped 4 bases and J dropped 6; count of bases not matched to a gene: 15. The CDR3 covers 15 residues. CDR3 amino acids: CSVVGTQTGLGEQYF. The CDR3 DNA reads as TGCAGCGTTGTGGGGACCCAGACAGGGCTCGGCGAGCAGTACTTC.

The V gene is TRBV28, the J gene TRBJ1-1; no definite D call. The germline V and J ends were trimmed by 2 bases and 4 bases, with 11 bases remaining between them. The CDR3 runs to 14 residues. CDR1 is MDHEN, CDR2 SYDVKM, per germline. The CDR3 is CASSLPQVPTEAFF. The DNA of the CDR3 is TGTGCCAGCAGTTTACCGCAGGTTCCCACTGAAGCTTTCTTT. The whole variable domain, remainder taken from reference TRBV28 and TRBJ1-1, is DVKVTQSSRYLVKRTGEKVFLECVQDMDHENMFWYRQDPGLGLRLIYFSYDVKMKEKGDIPEGYSVSREKKERFSLILESASTNQTSMYLCASSLPQVPTEAFFGQGTRLTVV.

The genes are TRBV29-1 and TRBJ2-3; D possibly corresponds to TRBD2 (6 bases). Trimming shortened V by 4 bases and J by 0 bases, and 14 bases separated the two germline ends. CDR1 and CDR2 (germline): SQVTM, ANQGSEA. The CDR3 consists of 15 residues. The CDR3 reads CSVVSRGTSTDTQYF. DNA for the CDR3: TGCAGCGTTGTCTCCCGCGGGACTAGCACAGATACGCAGTATTTT.

The table lists this clonotype with many counts. The V gene is TRBV5-6, the J gene TRBJ2-3; D might be TRBD2 (6 bases). The germline V gene has CDR1 SGHDT and CDR2 YYEEEE. This CDR3 spans 15 amino acids. The V and J ends lost 0 bases and 0 bases respectively, with 8 bases between them. CDR3 residues: CASSLVGTSTDTQYF. The DNA of the CDR3 is TGTGCCAGCAGCTTGGTCGGGACTAGCACAGATACGCAGTATTTT.

In its sample, this clonotype was seen a few times. The chain is built from TRBV12-3 or TRBV12-4 and TRBJ2-1; D is unresolved. This CDR3 is built from 16 residues. Trimming removed 3 bases from V and 1 base from J, with 13 bases in between. Written as DNA, the CDR3 is TGTGCCAGCAGTTTCGCCGGGTTTAGTTCCTACAATGAGCAGTTCTTC. Amino acids: CASSFAGFSSYNEQFF.